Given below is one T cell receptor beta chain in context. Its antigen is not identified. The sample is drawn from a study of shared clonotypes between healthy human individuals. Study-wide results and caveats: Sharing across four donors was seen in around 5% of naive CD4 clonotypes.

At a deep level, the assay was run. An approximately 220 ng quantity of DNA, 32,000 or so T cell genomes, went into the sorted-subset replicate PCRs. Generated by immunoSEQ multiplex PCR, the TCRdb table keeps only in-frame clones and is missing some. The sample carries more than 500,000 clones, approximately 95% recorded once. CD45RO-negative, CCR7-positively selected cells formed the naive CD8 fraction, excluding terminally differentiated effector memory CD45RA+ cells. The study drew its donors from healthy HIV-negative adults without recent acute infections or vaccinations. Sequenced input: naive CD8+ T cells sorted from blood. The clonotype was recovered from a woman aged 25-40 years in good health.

CDR3 sequence (DNA): TGTGCCAGCAGTGGGGCAGGGGACGAGGAAAAACTGTTTTTT. It translates to CASSGAGDEEKLFF. The chain has TRBV7-9 and TRBJ1-4; TRBD1 is a possible D gene (6 bases). V shed 6 bases and J shed 8 bases, with 16 bases lying between them. CDR1 and CDR2 from the germline V gene are SEHNR and FQNEAQ (reference sequence). This CDR3 has 14 residues.